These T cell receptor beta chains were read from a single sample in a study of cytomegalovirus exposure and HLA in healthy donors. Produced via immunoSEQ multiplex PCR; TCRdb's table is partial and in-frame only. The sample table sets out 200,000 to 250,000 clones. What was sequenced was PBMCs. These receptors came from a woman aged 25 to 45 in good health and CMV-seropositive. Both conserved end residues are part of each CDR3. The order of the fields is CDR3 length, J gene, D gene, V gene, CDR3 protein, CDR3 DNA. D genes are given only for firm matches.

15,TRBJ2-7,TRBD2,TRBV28,CASRPGLAGTYEQYF,TGTGCCAGCAGACCCGGACTAGCGGGGACCTACGAGCAGTACTTC
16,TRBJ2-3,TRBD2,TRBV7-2,CASSDRLAGVLDTQYF,TGTGCCAGCAGCGATAGACTAGCGGGAGTCTTGGATACGCAGTATTTT
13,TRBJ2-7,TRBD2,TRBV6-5,CASSHGLANEQYF,TGTGCCAGCAGTCATGGACTAGCCAACGAGCAGTACTTC
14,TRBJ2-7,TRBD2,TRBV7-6,CASSLGGGSSEQYF,TGTGCCAGCAGCTTAGGCGGGGGGTCCTCCGAGCAGTACTTC
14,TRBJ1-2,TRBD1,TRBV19,CASSDRGQGYGYTF,TGTGCCAGTAGCGACAGGGGGCAAGGGTATGGCTACACCTTC
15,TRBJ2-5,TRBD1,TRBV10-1,CASSEGQGILETQYF,TGCGCCAGCAGTGAGGGACAGGGGATATTAGAGACCCAGTACTTC
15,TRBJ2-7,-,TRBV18,CASSLRGRDAYEQYF,TGTGCCAGCTCCCTCAGGGGACGGGACGCCTACGAGCAGTACTTC
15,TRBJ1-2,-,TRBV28,CASSLATTVNYGYTF,TGTGCCAGCAGTTTAGCTACAACAGTAAACTATGGCTACACCTTC
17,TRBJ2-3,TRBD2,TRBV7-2,CASSLWPSGGFTDTQYF,TGTGCCAGCAGCTTATGGCCTAGCGGGGGATTCACAGATACGCAGTATTTT
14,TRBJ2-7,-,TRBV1,CTSSPRDRPYEQYF,TGCACCAGCAGCCCTCGGGACAGGCCCTACGAGCAGTACTTC
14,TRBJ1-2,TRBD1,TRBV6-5,CASRQTRGSKGYTF,TGTGCCAGCAGACAGACCAGGGGGTCGAAAGGCTACACCTTC
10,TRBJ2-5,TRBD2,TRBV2,CAGGEETRYF,TGTGCCGGGGGGGAAGAGACCCGGTACTTC
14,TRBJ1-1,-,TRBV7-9,CASSVWGDPDRAFF,TGTGCCAGCAGCGTATGGGGGGACCCTGATAGAGCTTTCTTT
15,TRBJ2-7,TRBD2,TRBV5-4,CASRRGTSESYEQYF,TGTGCCAGCAGGAGGGGGACTAGCGAATCCTACGAGCAGTACTTC
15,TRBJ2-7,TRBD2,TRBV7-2,CASSLAGGPSYEQYF,TGTGCCAGCAGCCTAGCGGGAGGGCCCTCATACGAGCAGTACTTC
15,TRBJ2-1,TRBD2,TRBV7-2,CASSLVRGGMNEQFF,TGTGCCAGCAGCTTAGTGCGGGGGGGCATGAATGAGCAGTTCTTC
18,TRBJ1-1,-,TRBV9,CASSVSDFSREHYDEAFF,TGTGCCAGCAGCGTAAGTGATTTCTCCAGGGAACATTACGATGAAGCTTTCTTT
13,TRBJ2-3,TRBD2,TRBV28,CATERGSTDTQYF,TGTGCCACCGAGCGGGGAAGCACAGATACGCAGTATTTT
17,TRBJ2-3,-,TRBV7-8,CASSLGWTLASTDTQYF,TGTGCCAGCAGCTTAGGCTGGACATTAGCTAGCACAGATACGCAGTATTTT
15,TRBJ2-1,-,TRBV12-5,CASGSGFGHPNEQFF,TGTGCTAGTGGTTCTGGGTTTGGACACCCCAATGAGCAGTTCTTC
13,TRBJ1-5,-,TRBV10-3,CASQRDTNQPQHF,TGTGCCAGTCAGCGGGACACCAATCAGCCCCAGCATTTT
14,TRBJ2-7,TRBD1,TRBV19,CASSHGQGAVEQYF,TGTGCCAGTAGTCATGGGCAGGGGGCGGTCGAGCAGTACTTC
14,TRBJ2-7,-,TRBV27,CATAREGVGYEQYF,TGTGCCACCGCAAGAGAGGGCGTCGGCTACGAGCAGTACTTC
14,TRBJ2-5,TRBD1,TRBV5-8,CASSLGLQGETQYF,TGTGCCAGCAGCTTGGGACTACAGGGGGAGACCCAGTACTTC
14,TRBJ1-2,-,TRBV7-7,CASISSPRGGGYTF,TGTGCCAGCATTTCTTCACCAAGGGGAGGGGGCTACACCTTC
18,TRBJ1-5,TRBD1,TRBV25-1,CASSKPSTGGVGNQPQHF,TGTGCCAGCAGTAAACCTTCGACAGGGGGTGTCGGGAATCAGCCCCAGCATTTT
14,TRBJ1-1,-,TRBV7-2,CASSPTPMNTEAFF,TGTGCCAGCAGCCCTACCCCTATGAACACTGAAGCTTTCTTT
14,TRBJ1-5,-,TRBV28,CASRAPGGNQPQHF,TGTGCCAGTCGGGCTCCGGGGGGGAATCAGCCCCAGCATTTT
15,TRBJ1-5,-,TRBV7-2,CASSLNRVSNQPQHF,TGTGCCAGCAGCTTAAACAGGGTGAGCAATCAGCCCCAGCATTTT
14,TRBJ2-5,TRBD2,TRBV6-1,CASSEGAGGETQYF,TGTGCCAGCAGTGAAGGAGCGGGAGGAGAGACCCAGTACTTC
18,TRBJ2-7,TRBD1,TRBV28,CASSAVGGTGGSSYEQYF,TGTGCCAGCAGTGCGGTAGGGGGGACAGGGGGCTCCTCCTACGAGCAGTACTTC
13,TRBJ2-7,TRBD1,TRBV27,CAVGQGALSEQYF,TGTGCCGTCGGTCAGGGGGCGCTGAGCGAGCAGTACTTC
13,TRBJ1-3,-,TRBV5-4,CASSLAFGNTIYF,TGTGCCAGCAGCCTGGCCTTTGGAAACACCATATATTTT
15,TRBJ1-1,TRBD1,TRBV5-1,CASSQEPGQGVEAFF,TGCGCCAGCAGCCAGGAACCGGGACAGGGTGTTGAAGCTTTCTTT
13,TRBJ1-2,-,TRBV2,CASSELASYGYTF,TGTGCCAGCAGTGAACTGGCATCCTATGGCTACACCTTC
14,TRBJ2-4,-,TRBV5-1,CASSLGQVKNIQYF,TGCGCCAGCAGCTTGGGGCAGGTAAAGAACATTCAGTACTTC
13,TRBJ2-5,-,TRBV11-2,CASSPTRGETQYF,TGTGCCAGCAGCCCAACTAGAGGGGAGACCCAGTACTTC
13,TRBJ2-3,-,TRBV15,CATSAVEADTQYF,TGTGCCACCAGCGCGGTGGAGGCAGATACGCAGTATTTT
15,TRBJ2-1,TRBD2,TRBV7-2,CASSLFTGGPGVQFF,TGTGCCAGCAGCTTATTCACGGGGGGGCCAGGCGTGCAGTTCTTC
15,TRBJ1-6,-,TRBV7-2,CASSLAGGRHRPLHF,TGTGCCAGCAGCTTAGCGGGGGGGCGCCATCGACCCCTCCACTTT
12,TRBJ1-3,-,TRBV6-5,CASSGRGNTIYF,TGTGCCAGCAGTGGCCGTGGAAACACCATATATTTT
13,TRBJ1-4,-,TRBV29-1,CSVEESPGGKLFF,TGCAGCGTTGAAGAGTCGCCCGGAGGAAAACTGTTTTTT
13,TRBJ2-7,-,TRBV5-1,CASSPTVTYEQYF,TGCGCCAGCAGCCCGACAGTTACCTACGAGCAGTACTTC
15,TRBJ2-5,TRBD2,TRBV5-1,CASSPSGGGQETQYF,TGCGCCAGCAGCCCGAGCGGGGGAGGACAAGAGACCCAGTACTTC
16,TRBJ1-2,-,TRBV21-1,CASSKAKDRATYGYTF,TGTGCCAGCAGCAAAGCCAAGGACAGGGCAACCTATGGCTACACCTTC
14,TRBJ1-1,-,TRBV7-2,CASSLSRDTGLTFF,TGTGCCAGCAGCTTAAGTAGGGACACGGGCCTTACTTTCTTT
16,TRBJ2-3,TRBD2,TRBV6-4,CASSALGGGSTDTQYF,TGTGCCAGCAGTGCTCTTGGCGGGGGTAGCACAGATACGCAGTATTTT
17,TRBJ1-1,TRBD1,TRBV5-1,CASSIRSWTGGNTEAFF,TGCGCCAGCAGCATCAGATCATGGACAGGGGGGAACACTGAAGCTTTCTTT
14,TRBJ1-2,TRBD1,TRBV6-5,CASSVDRGPYGYTF,TGTGCCAGCAGCGTGGACAGGGGCCCCTATGGCTACACCTTC
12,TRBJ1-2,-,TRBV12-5,CASGFENYGYTF,TGTGCTAGTGGTTTTGAGAACTATGGCTACACCTTC
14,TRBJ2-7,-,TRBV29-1,CSVDYGRGGYEQYF,TGCAGCGTTGATTACGGGAGAGGTGGCTACGAGCAGTACTTC
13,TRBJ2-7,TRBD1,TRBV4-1,CASSQGDRAKQYF,TGCGCCAGCAGCCAAGGGGACAGGGCTAAGCAGTACTTC
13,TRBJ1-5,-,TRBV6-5,CASSQGWGQPQHF,TGTGCCAGCAGCCAGGGGTGGGGTCAGCCCCAGCATTTT
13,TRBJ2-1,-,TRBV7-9,CARLTGDGNEQFF,TGTGCCCGTTTGACGGGAGACGGTAATGAGCAGTTCTTC
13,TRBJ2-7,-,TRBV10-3,CAISETGLAEQYF,TGTGCCATCAGTGAGACAGGGTTGGCCGAGCAGTACTTC
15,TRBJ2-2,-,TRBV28,CASRTYGRNTGELFF,TGTGCCAGCAGGACCTACGGGAGGAACACCGGGGAGCTGTTTTTT
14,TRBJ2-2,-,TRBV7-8,CASSLAAEIGELFF,TGTGCCAGCAGCTTAGCGGCGGAGATCGGGGAGCTGTTTTTT
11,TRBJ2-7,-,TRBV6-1,CASSLRENQYF,TGTGCCAGCAGTCTCCGGGAGAATCAGTACTTC